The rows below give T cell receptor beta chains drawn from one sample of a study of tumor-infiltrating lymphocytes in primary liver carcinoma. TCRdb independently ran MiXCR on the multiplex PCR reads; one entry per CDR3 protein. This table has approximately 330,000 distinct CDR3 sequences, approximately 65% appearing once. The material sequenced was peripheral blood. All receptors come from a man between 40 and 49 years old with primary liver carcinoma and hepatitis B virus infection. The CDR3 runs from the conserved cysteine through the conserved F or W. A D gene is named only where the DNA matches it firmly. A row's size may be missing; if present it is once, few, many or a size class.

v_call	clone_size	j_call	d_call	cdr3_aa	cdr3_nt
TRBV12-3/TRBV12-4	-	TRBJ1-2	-	CASSWGLDYVYTF	TGTGCCAGCAGTTGGGGACTGGACTATGTCTACACCTTC
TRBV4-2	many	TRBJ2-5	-	CASSQLLQETQYF	TGTGCCAGCAGCCAACTACTCCAAGAGACCCAGTACTTC
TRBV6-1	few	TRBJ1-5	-	CATLTRSNQPQHF	TGTGCCACCCTGACCCGCAGCAATCAGCCCCAGCATTTT
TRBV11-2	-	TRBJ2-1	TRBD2	CVSNRASGLYNEQFF	TGTGTCAGCAACCGTGCTAGCGGTCTATACAATGAGCAGTTCTTC
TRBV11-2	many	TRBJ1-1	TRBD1	CASSLATGAEAFF	TGTGCCAGCAGCTTAGCGACAGGGGCTGAAGCTTTCTTT
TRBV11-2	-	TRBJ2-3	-	CVSSLAGADTQYF	TGCGTCAGCAGCTTAGCAGGGGCAGATACGCAGTATTTT
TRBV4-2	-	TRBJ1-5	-	CARSPVVQSNQPQHF	TGTGCCAGGAGCCCGGTGGTTCAGAGCAATCAGCCCCAGCATTTT
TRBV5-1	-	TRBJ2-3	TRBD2	CASSLPTTGTSALGNTQYF	TGCGCCAGCAGCTTGCCCACCACCGGGACTAGCGCTTTAGGGAATACGCAGTATTTT
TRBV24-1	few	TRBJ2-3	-	CATSDWTDTQYF	TGTGCCACCAGTGACTGGACGGATACGCAGTATTTT
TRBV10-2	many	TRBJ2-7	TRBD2	CASQTSGNYEQYF	TGCGCCAGTCAGACTAGCGGGAACTACGAGCAGTACTTC
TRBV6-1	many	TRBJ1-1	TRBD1	CASSEAAGGDTEAFF	TGTGCCAGCAGTGAAGCCGCAGGGGGGGACACTGAAGCTTTCTTT
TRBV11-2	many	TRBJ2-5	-	CASSFDRGGETQYF	TGTGCCAGCAGCTTCGACAGGGGAGGGGAGACCCAGTACTTC
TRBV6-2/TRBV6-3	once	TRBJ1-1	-	CASSYSTEGIEAFF	TGTGCCAGCAGTTACTCGACGGAAGGCATTGAAGCCTTCTTT
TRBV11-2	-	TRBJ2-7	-	CTSSTQTRSSYEQYF	TGTACCAGCAGCACGCAGACAAGAAGCTCCTACGAGCAGTACTTC
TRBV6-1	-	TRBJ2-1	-	CASSKYRSGHNNF	TGTGCCAGCAGTAAATACAGGTCGGGGCACAACAACTTC
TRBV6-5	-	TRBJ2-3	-	CTSSYSVTDTQYF	TGTACCAGCAGTTACTCGGTCACAGATACGCAGTATTTT
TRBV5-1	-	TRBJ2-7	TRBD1	CASSTNPAGTAGEQYF	TGCGCCAGCAGCACCAATCCGGCCGGGACAGCCGGCGAGCAGTACTTC
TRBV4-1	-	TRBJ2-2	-	CASNQSRLANTGELFF	TGCGCCAGCAACCAAAGTCGGCTAGCGAACACCGGGGAGCTGTTTTTT
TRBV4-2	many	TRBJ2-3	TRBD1	CASSPLGQGESDTQYF	TGTGCCAGCAGCCCACTAGGACAGGGGGAGTCAGATACGCAGTATTTT
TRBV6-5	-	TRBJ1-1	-	CASSSRGNTEAFF	TGTGCCAGCAGTTCCCGGGGGAACACTGAAGCTTTCTTT